This T cell receptor (beta chain) is drawn from a study of shared clonotypes between healthy human individuals. Naive CD8 isolation took CD45RO-negative cells positively selected for CCR7 and excluded terminally differentiated effector memory CD45RA+ cells. The assay ran at deep level. Sequencing was performed with immunoSEQ multiplex PCR; in TCRdb, only in-frame clones are kept and a portion is missing. The sample yields more than 550,000 clones, about 90% seen once. V lost 7 bases to trimming and J lost 6 bases; unmatched junction nucleotides: 6. The CDR3 length is 13 residues. Germline V gene data show CDR1 as MNHEY and CDR2 as SMNVEV (reference sequence).

The sequenced sample was naive CD8+ T cells sorted from blood. The clonotype originates from a young man in good health. The rearrangement links TRBV27 to TRBJ2-3, with 8 nucleotides matching TRBD2. CDR3 coding DNA: TGTGCCAGCAATAGCGGGATCGGGGATACGCAGTATTTT. Encoded protein: CASNSGIGDTQYF.